A selection of T cell receptor beta chains follows, all from one sample in a study of shared clonotypes between healthy human individuals. Some clones are missing from TCRdb's copy, which holds only in-frame ones; the method was immunoSEQ multiplex PCR. The sample records millions of clones, more than 85% being singletons. The specimen sequenced was naive CD4+ T cells from PBMCs. The origin of the receptors is a young man in good health. Some clones in this sample may be carry-over from other donors' samples. Each CDR3 is given with its conserved first and last residue. A D gene is named only where the DNA matches it firmly.

d_gene: .
v_gene: TRBV12-5
len: 15
j_gene: TRBJ2-7
CDR3aa: CASGLVSGTTGEQYF

d_gene: .
v_gene: TRBV9
len: 10
j_gene: TRBJ2-7
CDR3aa: CAGREDRSGF

d_gene: TRBD2
v_gene: TRBV5-6
len: 14
j_gene: TRBJ2-1
CDR3aa: CASRRLAGYNEQFF

d_gene: TRBD2
v_gene: TRBV28
len: 15
j_gene: TRBJ2-7
CDR3aa: CASRGGVPTIYEQYF

d_gene: .
v_gene: TRBV7-8
len: 13
j_gene: TRBJ1-2
CDR3aa: CASSLQGYYGYTF

d_gene: TRBD2
v_gene: TRBV28
len: 17
j_gene: TRBJ2-7
CDR3aa: CASSPAHGREGVYEQYF

d_gene: TRBD2
v_gene: TRBV30
len: 16
j_gene: TRBJ2-1
CDR3aa: CAWSVRLAGFYNEQFF

d_gene: .
v_gene: TRBV7-2
len: 14
j_gene: TRBJ2-7
CDR3aa: CASSLRQGLGEQYF

d_gene: TRBD1
v_gene: TRBV28
len: 15
j_gene: TRBJ1-1
CDR3aa: CASSLATTGDTEAFF

d_gene: .
v_gene: TRBV7-3
len: 15
j_gene: TRBJ2-2
CDR3aa: CASSLGQLNTGELFF

d_gene: .
v_gene: TRBV7-2
len: 14
j_gene: TRBJ1-2
CDR3aa: CASSLDVGYYGYTF

d_gene: .
v_gene: TRBV5-1
len: 14
j_gene: TRBJ2-3
CDR3aa: CASSTGLNTDTQYF

d_gene: TRBD1
v_gene: TRBV30
len: 14
j_gene: TRBJ1-4
CDR3aa: CAWRQQGANEKLFF

d_gene: .
v_gene: TRBV28
len: 18
j_gene: TRBJ2-3
CDR3aa: CASSRGGGVGAPQDTQYF

d_gene: .
v_gene: TRBV11-2
len: 16
j_gene: TRBJ1-2
CDR3aa: CASSLGGTGVGYGYTF

d_gene: TRBD2
v_gene: TRBV28
len: 12
j_gene: TRBJ2-1
CDR3aa: CASSLLSGRQFF

d_gene: .
v_gene: TRBV9
len: 15
j_gene: TRBJ2-7
CDR3aa: CASSVDDSAYYEQYF

d_gene: TRBD1
v_gene: TRBV13
len: 16
j_gene: TRBJ2-7
CDR3aa: CASSFSSGGSSYEQYF

d_gene: .
v_gene: TRBV29-1
len: 12
j_gene: TRBJ1-4
CDR3aa: CSGGTGAEKLFF

d_gene: TRBD2
v_gene: TRBV9
len: 17
j_gene: TRBJ2-5
CDR3aa: CASSLGLAGGMQETQYF

d_gene: .
v_gene: TRBV5-1
len: 11
j_gene: TRBJ2-5
CDR3aa: CASSASQAQYF

d_gene: .
v_gene: TRBV2
len: 13
j_gene: TRBJ1-2
CDR3aa: CASSAGVNYGYTF

d_gene: TRBD2
v_gene: TRBV23-1
len: 18
j_gene: TRBJ2-7
CDR3aa: CASSQSFTGGRTTYEQYF

d_gene: .
v_gene: TRBV27
len: 13
j_gene: TRBJ2-3
CDR3aa: CASKWDSTDTQYF

d_gene: TRBD2
v_gene: TRBV2
len: 14
j_gene: TRBJ2-1
CDR3aa: CASSEGEGRNEQFF

d_gene: TRBD2
v_gene: TRBV5-1
len: 18
j_gene: TRBJ2-7
CDR3aa: CASSLVATGTSGNYEQYF

d_gene: .
v_gene: TRBV9
len: 14
j_gene: TRBJ1-3
CDR3aa: CASSVVPTGNTIYF

d_gene: .
v_gene: TRBV5-1
len: 13
j_gene: TRBJ2-3
CDR3aa: CASSSLPTDTQYF

d_gene: .
v_gene: TRBV4-2
len: 14
j_gene: TRBJ1-5
CDR3aa: CASSPPDRNQPQHF

d_gene: TRBD1
v_gene: TRBV30
len: 17
j_gene: TRBJ1-4
CDR3aa: CAWSVFSSGTGNEKLFF

d_gene: TRBD1
v_gene: TRBV7-2
len: 14
j_gene: TRBJ1-2
CDR3aa: CASSQGTANYGYTF

d_gene: .
v_gene: TRBV5-1
len: 15
j_gene: TRBJ2-1
CDR3aa: CASSLSQASSNEQFF

d_gene: .
v_gene: TRBV5-5
len: 12
j_gene: TRBJ1-2
CDR3aa: CASSIREAGYTF

d_gene: TRBD2
v_gene: TRBV6-1
len: 14
j_gene: TRBJ2-1
CDR3aa: CASSASGAYNEQFF

d_gene: .
v_gene: TRBV7-2
len: 16
j_gene: TRBJ1-6
CDR3aa: CASSLFVGGRGSPLHF

d_gene: .
v_gene: TRBV6-5
len: 14
j_gene: TRBJ1-4
CDR3aa: CASSDGHQNEKLFF

d_gene: .
v_gene: TRBV5-1
len: 12
j_gene: TRBJ2-7
CDR3aa: CASSLEIGEQYF

d_gene: .
v_gene: TRBV11-2
len: 13
j_gene: TRBJ2-5
CDR3aa: CASSLGVQETQYF

d_gene: .
v_gene: TRBV28
len: 17
j_gene: TRBJ2-3
CDR3aa: CASRDLQGSGSTDTQYF

d_gene: .
v_gene: TRBV12-5
len: 13
j_gene: TRBJ2-6
CDR3aa: CASGSSGANVLTF

d_gene: .
v_gene: TRBV5-1
len: 15
j_gene: TRBJ2-1
CDR3aa: CASSLAGGRYNEQFF

d_gene: .
v_gene: TRBV4-1
len: 17
j_gene: TRBJ2-1
CDR3aa: CASSQDKDTRRYNEQFF

d_gene: .
v_gene: TRBV10-3
len: 13
j_gene: TRBJ2-5
CDR3aa: CAISGGAQETQYF

d_gene: TRBD1
v_gene: TRBV28
len: 16
j_gene: TRBJ1-5
CDR3aa: CASSWGGQGDGQPQHF

d_gene: .
v_gene: TRBV28
len: 14
j_gene: TRBJ2-7
CDR3aa: CASSLSQGPYEQYF

d_gene: .
v_gene: TRBV7-8
len: 14
j_gene: TRBJ2-3
CDR3aa: CASSQIWSTDTQYF

d_gene: TRBD1
v_gene: TRBV5-1
len: 15
j_gene: TRBJ1-1
CDR3aa: CASSSGQGVGTEAFF

d_gene: .
v_gene: TRBV7-2
len: 14
j_gene: TRBJ2-7
CDR3aa: CASSPIGIDGEQYF

d_gene: TRBD2
v_gene: TRBV30
len: 16
j_gene: TRBJ2-7
CDR3aa: CAWSVARLAAPYEQYF

d_gene: .
v_gene: TRBV7-3
len: 14
j_gene: TRBJ1-1
CDR3aa: CASKKGAENTEAFF

d_gene: .
v_gene: TRBV2
len: 14
j_gene: TRBJ2-2
CDR3aa: CASTRLSSGIELFF

d_gene: .
v_gene: TRBV6-5
len: 14
j_gene: TRBJ1-1
CDR3aa: CASSYSPGRTEAFF

d_gene: .
v_gene: TRBV5-1
len: 14
j_gene: TRBJ1-1
CDR3aa: CASTDRTGGTEAFF

d_gene: .
v_gene: TRBV6-5
len: 15
j_gene: TRBJ2-1
CDR3aa: CASSSLRSSYNEQFF

d_gene: TRBD2
v_gene: TRBV15
len: 13
j_gene: TRBJ2-7
CDR3aa: CATSRETSGNPYF

d_gene: .
v_gene: TRBV20-1
len: 11
j_gene: TRBJ2-7
CDR3aa: CSAVSSYEQYF